Below are 28 T cell receptor beta chains sequenced from a single sample in a study of T-cell memory formation after mild COVID-19. Using its own MiXCR run on the 5' RACE reads, TCRdb lists one record per CDR3 protein. Of some 490,000 distinct CDR3 sequences in the sample, 18% were seen once. The sequencing sample was made of PBMCs or a T cell subset sorted from them (not recorded which). These receptor sequences come from an adult woman who had mild COVID-19 (a few samples of this study predate the infection). Cell type and time point are not known.

This clonotype appeared a few times. The genes are TRBV11-2 and TRBJ2-5, with D uncertain. The CDR3 consists of 15 residues. Germline-derived CDR1 and CDR2 are SGHAT and FQNNGV. The ends were cut back, 0 bases at V and 1 base at J, with 9 bases in the middle. Here the CDR3 reads CASSLEYGSQETQYF. Written as DNA, the CDR3 is TGTGCCAGCAGCTTAGAATATGGCAGCCAAGAGACCCAGTACTTC.

In its sample, this clonotype was seen a few times. This chain uses TRBV18 with TRBJ1-2; D is unresolved. V was cut by 3 bases and J by 4 bases, with 9 bases left in between. The CDR3 extends over 13 amino acids. The germline V gene encodes CDR1 KGHSH and CDR2 LQKENI. CDR3 nucleotides: TGTGCCAGCTCACCGGACGGATCCTATGGCTACACCTTC. The encoded protein is CASSPDGSYGYTF.

The chain joins TRBV19 to TRBJ2-7, with 7 bases matching TRBD2. Germline CDR1 LNHDA, CDR2 SQIVND (reference sequence). This CDR3 comprises 15 residues. Trimming cost V 6 bases and J 2 bases; bases outside gene matches: 10. The CDR3 spells CASSLGASGAYEQYF. In DNA form, the CDR3 reads TGTGCCAGTAGCCTGGGCGCTAGCGGTGCCTACGAGCAGTACTTC.

This clonotype was detected a few times. The chain recombines TRBV15 with TRBJ1-2, with D uncertain. The V gene's germline CDR1 is LNHNV and CDR2 YYDKDF (reference sequence). V lost 2 bases to trimming and J lost 2 bases, with 12 bases between them. The CDR3 loop spans 15 amino acids. The CDR3 loop is CATSRSTTGNYGYTF. For the CDR3, the DNA is TGTGCCACCAGCAGATCAACGACTGGAAACTATGGCTACACCTTC.

V usage is TRBV7-8 and J usage is TRBJ2-5; no firm D call. In germline, CDR1 is SGHVS, CDR2 FQNEAQ. The CDR3 runs to 16 residues. With 6 bases removed from V and 1 base from J, the gap between germline ends came to 18 bases. CDR3 sequence (DNA): TGTGCCAGCAGTCCATCCCAAGGACGCCTCCAAGAGACCCAGTACTTC. This sequence encodes CASSPSQGRLQETQYF.

This chain joins TRBV3-1 and TRBJ2-7; 8 nucleotides match TRBD1. After removal of 5 bases from V and 3 bases from J, the junction contained 9 bases not matched to a gene. There are 15 residues in the CDR3. The germline gives CDR1 LGHDT, CDR2 YNNKEL (reference sequence). The CDR3 sequence is CASSGEQGGVYEQYF. The DNA of the CDR3 is TGTGCCAGCAGCGGGGAACAGGGGGGAGTCTACGAGCAGTACTTC.

V usage is TRBV5-1 and J usage is TRBJ1-5; the D is unclear. The V end lost 0 bases, the J end lost 13 bases, and 14 bases lay between the germline ends. The CDR3 contains 13 residues. Per the germline V gene, CDR1 is SGHRS and CDR2 is YFSETQ. CDR3 sequence reads: CASSLVGDSNQHF. CDR3 DNA sequence: TGCGCCAGCAGCTTGGTCGGGGATAGCAATCAGCATTTT.

The chain carries TRBV9 and TRBJ2-2; no reliable D call. Germline V gene data show CDR1 as SGDLS and CDR2 as YYNGEE. The CDR3 length is 14 residues. The V gene lost 2 bases and the J gene lost 3 bases, with 8 bases spanning the gap. The DNA of the CDR3 is TGTGCCAGCAGCGTTTGGCCCGACACCGGGGAGCTGTTTTTT. The encoded protein is CASSVWPDTGELFF. Variable domain in full (rest from reference TRBV9 and TRBJ2-2): DSGVTQTPKHLITATGQRVTLRCSPRSGDLSVYWYQQSLDQGLQFLIQYYNGEERAKGNILERFSAQQFPDLHSELNLSSLELGDSALYFCASSVWPDTGELFFGEGSRLTVL.

This clonotype occurred a few times. V and J are TRBV19 and TRBJ1-1; the match to TRBD1 covers 9 bases. In germline, CDR1 is LNHDA, CDR2 SQIVND (reference sequence). Losses at the gene ends were 3 bases for V and 5 bases for J; bases not matched to a gene: 4. CDR3 length: 14 residues. CDR3 bases: TGTGCCAGTAGTATTACAGGGGGCGTTACTGAAGCTTTCTTT. Its translation: CASSITGGVTEAFF.

The chain recombines TRBV30 with TRBJ1-1; D unresolved. This CDR3 contains 13 residues. CDR1 GTSNPN and CDR2 SVGIG come from the germline V gene (reference sequence). With 3 bases removed from V and 4 bases from J, the gap between germline ends came to 12 bases. The CDR3 coding sequence is TGTGCCTGGAGGACGGCCCTGCTCACTGAAGCTTTCTTT. Its protein is CAWRTALLTEAFF. Full variable domain (missing parts from reference TRBV30 and TRBJ1-1): SQTIHQWPATLVQPVGSPLSLECTVEGTSNPNLYWYRQAAGRGLQLLFYSVGIGQISSEVPQNLSASRPQDRQFILSSKKLLLSDSGFYLCAWRTALLTEAFFGQGTRLTVV.

This clonotype was picked up a small number of times. The chain recombines TRBV2 with TRBJ1-5, with D hard to call. The CDR3 length is 15 residues. Germline assignment: CDR1 SNHLY and CDR2 FYNNEI. Trimming removed 2 bases at V and 3 bases at J, with 11 bases between. CDR3 loop: CASSEFPGNNQPQHF. Written as DNA, the CDR3 is TGTGCCAGCAGTGAATTTCCCGGGAACAATCAGCCCCAGCATTTT.

This rearrangement joins TRBV5-6 to TRBJ2-7; 8 nucleotides align to TRBD1. Germline V gives CDR1 SGHDT, CDR2 YYEEEE. The CDR3 length is 18 residues. V lost 0 bases to trimming and J lost 0 bases; unmatched junction nucleotides: 11. The CDR3: CASSLGYLLTGASYEQYF. The CDR3 DNA is TGTGCCAGCAGCTTGGGTTATCTTCTGACAGGGGCCTCCTACGAGCAGTACTTC.

The V and J genes are TRBV3-1 and TRBJ2-5, with TRBD1 as a possible D gene (6 bases). Trimming cost V 2 bases and J 10 bases, with 20 bases left between them. The germline V gene encodes CDR1 LGHDT and CDR2 YNNKEL (reference sequence). This CDR3 region has 15 residues. The CDR3 here is CASSQPLSSRGFQYF. CDR3 DNA: TGTGCCAGCAGCCAACCATTATCCTCAAGGGGGTTCCAGTACTTC.

This clonotype was seen more than once but under ten times. This rearrangement joins TRBV6-1 to TRBJ1-2; no clear D gene. The length of the CDR3 is 12 residues. Germline V gene data show CDR1 as MNHNS and CDR2 as SASEGT. The ends were cut back, 2 bases at V and 3 bases at J, with 4 bases in the middle. The CDR3 region is CASSERDYGYTF. The CDR3, as DNA: TGTGCCAGCAGTGAAAGGGACTATGGCTACACCTTC.

The chain recombines TRBV4-1 with TRBJ2-3; 10 positions agree with TRBD1. The germline V gene has CDR1 MGHRA and CDR2 YSYEKL. The CDR3 is 16 residues long. The V gene end was trimmed by 4 bases and the J gene end by 6 bases; junction bases not matched to a gene: 10. The CDR3 region is CASSRSPGTGADTQYF. The CDR3 coding sequence is TGCGCCAGCAGCCGATCTCCCGGGACAGGGGCGGATACGCAGTATTTT.

This clonotype was observed a handful of times. The V gene is TRBV6-5, the J gene TRBJ2-2, with D hard to call. Germline V gives CDR1 MNHEY, CDR2 SVGAGI. The CDR3 consists of 14 residues. V shed 4 bases and J shed 1 base, with 7 bases lying between them. The CDR3: CASSSTRNTGELFF. The CDR3 bases are TGTGCCAGCAGTTCGACACGGAACACCGGGGAGCTGTTTTTT.

The chain combines TRBV6-6 with TRBJ2-2; D might be TRBD2 (6 bases). The CDR3 has 14 residues. Germline V gene data show CDR1 as MNHNY and CDR2 as SVGAGI (reference sequence). V gave up 7 bases and J gave up 5 bases, with 14 bases separating them. As DNA, the CDR3 is TGTGCCAGCACGCCGGGAGCGCATACCGGGGAGCTGTTTTTT. Encoded protein: CASTPGAHTGELFF.

The chain is built from TRBV7-7 and TRBJ2-5; 13 positions match TRBD2. Germline assignment: CDR1 SSHAT and CDR2 FNYEAQ (reference sequence). With 1 base clipped from V and 5 bases from J, the junction kept 4 bases outside the gene matches. This CDR3 is built from 16 residues. The CDR3 DNA follows: TGTGCCAGCAGCTTAGGTGGACTAGCGGGGGCTGAGACCCAGTACTTC. This translates into CASSLGGLAGAETQYF. The full variable domain, completed using reference TRBV7-7 and TRBJ2-5, is GAGVSQSPRYKVTKRGQDVTLRCDPISSHATLYWYQQALGQGPEFLTYFNYEAQPDKSGLPSDRFSAERPEGSISTLTIQRTEQRDSAMYRCASSLGGLAGAETQYFGPGTRLLVL.

The chain couples TRBV10-3 to TRBJ2-7, with D maybe TRBD1 (5 bases). V lost 2 bases to trimming and J lost 6 bases, with 8 bases between them. This CDR3 contains 12 residues. Germline CDR1 is ENHRY and CDR2 is SYGVKD. The CDR3 DNA reads TGTGCCATCAGTGAGACCCAGGGCGAGCAGTACTTC. Its translation: CAISETQGEQYF.

CDR3 DNA sequence: TGTGCCAGCAGTTACGAGGTTAGCGGCCCGGGGTACAATGAGCAGTTCTTC. The encoded protein is CASSYEVSGPGYNEQFF. The V and J genes are TRBV6-6 and TRBJ2-1, with D perhaps matching TRBD2 (6 bases). V was cut by 2 bases and J by 4 bases, with 18 bases left in between. Germline CDR1 is MNHNY and CDR2 is SVGAGI (reference sequence). The CDR3 is 17 residues long.

This clonotype was seen a single time. The chain uses TRBV4-3 and TRBJ1-1; D unresolved. With 0 bases removed from V and 0 bases from J, the gap between germline ends came to 14 bases. The germline V gene encodes CDR1 LGHNA and CDR2 YSLEER. The CDR3 is made up of 17 amino acids. The DNA for the CDR3 is TGCGCCAGCAGCCAAGATTTGTTCGGCAGTATGAACACTGAAGCTTTCTTT. Amino acid sequence: CASSQDLFGSMNTEAFF.

CDR3 nucleotides: TGTGCCAGCAGTTACTCGCTCCAGGGGGCGGACTACGAGCAGTACTTC. The encoded protein is CASSYSLQGADYEQYF. The chain uses TRBV6-2 or TRBV6-3 and TRBJ2-7; 8 nucleotides match TRBD1. The junction had 7 bases not matched to a gene; V was cut back by 0 bases and J by 3 bases. The CDR3 is 16 amino acids. In germline, CDR1 is MNHEY, CDR2 SVGEGT.

In DNA, the CDR3 is TGTGCCAGCAGTTACCAGGACCCATCATCTGAGTATAATTCACCCCTCCACTTT. Residues: CASSYQDPSSEYNSPLHF. This chain joins TRBV6-5 and TRBJ1-6, with D hard to call. Germline CDR1 reads MNHEY; CDR2 reads SVGAGI. Trimming took 2 bases from V and 4 from J, leaving 18 bases between them. The CDR3 totals 18 residues.

The table lists this clonotype with many counts. The rearrangement joins TRBV7-9 to TRBJ1-2, with D perhaps matching TRBD1 (6 bases). Germline V lookup: CDR1 SEHNR, CDR2 FQNEAQ (reference sequence). The CDR3 runs to 15 residues. Trimming took off 0 bases at V and 8 bases at J, with 16 bases between the two ends. The DNA of the CDR3 is TGTGCCAGCAGCTTAGCGGGGGCCCTACTGGGCGGCTACACCTTC. Its protein product is CASSLAGALLGGYTF.

This clonotype was seen more than once but under ten times. The chain employs TRBV24-1 and TRBJ1-1; 8 nucleotides agree with TRBD1. After removal of 3 bases from V and 6 bases from J, the junction contained 8 bases not matched to a gene. The germline V gene has CDR1 KGHDR and CDR2 SFDVKD. The CDR3 has 15 residues. The CDR3 bases are TGTGCCACCAGTGATAGCAGGACAGGGTTTTCTGAAGCTTTCTTT. Its translation: CATSDSRTGFSEAFF.

This sequence joins TRBV12-3 or TRBV12-4 and TRBJ1-5; D is uncertain. The CDR3 covers 13 residues. V gave up 8 bases and J gave up 1 base, with 9 bases separating them. The CDR3, as DNA: TGTGCCAGCGCGAGGGCCAGCAATCAGCCCCAGCATTTT. The encoded protein is CASARASNQPQHF.

This clonotype has only a few counts. The chain combines TRBV2 with TRBJ2-1, with D possibly TRBD1 on 5 matching bases. CDR3 length: 13 residues. Trimming removed 7 bases at V and 4 bases at J, with 11 bases between. Germline CDR1 and CDR2: SNHLY and FYNNEI. The CDR3 region is CASKGQPYNEQFF. The DNA of the CDR3 is TGTGCCAGCAAGGGGCAGCCGTACAATGAGCAGTTCTTC.

The rearrangement links TRBV3-1 to TRBJ2-1; D gene uncertain. The CDR3 covers 10 residues. Germline CDR1 is LGHDT and CDR2 is YNNKEL (reference sequence). Trimming pared 10 bases from V and 6 bases from J, leaving 7 bases between. The CDR3 DNA reads TGTGCCACGGGTGGCAATGAGCAGTTCTTC. Amino acid sequence: CATGGNEQFF.